The 23 T cell receptor beta chains presented below share a single source sample, sequenced in a study of response to subunit inactivated influenza vaccine. MiXCR, applied by TCRdb to the RT-PCR reads, yields one record per CDR3 protein. The table records hundreds of thousands of distinct CDR3 sequences, around 14% of them present only once. The material was PBMCs from blood, obtained around 14 days before vaccination. All receptors come from a man aged 50-60 years who received an inactivated influenza vaccine.

This clonotype was picked up a small number of times. The CDR3 nucleotides read TGTGCCAGCAGCTGGGGGACTACAGGGTTTTACACCGGGGAGCTGTTTTTT. Translated: CASSWGTTGFYTGELFF. This rearrangement joins TRBV5-6 to TRBJ2-2, with a weak D call TRBD2 (7 bases). The germline V gene encodes CDR1 SGHDT and CDR2 YYEEEE. V was shortened by 3 bases and J by 3 bases, with 18 bases between the two germline ends. The CDR3 is 17 residues long.

J is TRBJ2-2 and V is TRBV15, with 11 bases aligning to TRBD2. Germline loops: CDR1 LNHNV, CDR2 YYDKDF (reference sequence). The CDR3 totals 16 residues. With 1 base clipped from V and 4 bases from J, the junction kept 2 bases outside the gene matches. The chain's CDR3 is CATSRGLAGGTGELFF. The CDR3 DNA sequence: TGTGCCACCAGCAGAGGGCTAGCGGGGGGCACCGGGGAGCTGTTTTTT.

A few counts support this clonotype. The chain has TRBV20-1 and TRBJ1-2, with 7 bases fitting TRBD1. With V trimmed by 0 bases and J by 5 bases, 6 bases remained unmatched. Per the germline V gene, CDR1 is DFQATT and CDR2 is SNEGSKA (reference sequence). This CDR3 region has 14 residues. Written as DNA, the CDR3 is TGCAGTGCTAGAGATTTGGACAGGCTTTATGGCTACACCTTC. This encodes CSARDLDRLYGYTF.

This clonotype was seen more than once but under ten times. The chain recombines TRBV12-3 or TRBV12-4 with TRBJ1-5; D is uncertain. The CDR3 spans 15 residues. V gave up 5 bases and J gave up 0 bases, with 11 bases separating them. CDR3 nucleotide sequence: TGTGCCAGCAGTGTTGACGGAGATAGCAATCAGCCCCAGCATTTT. Its protein product is CASSVDGDSNQPQHF.

A few counts support this clonotype. The chain links TRBV5-1 to TRBJ2-1, with D maybe TRBD2 (6 bases). Germline loops: CDR1 SGHRS, CDR2 YFSETQ. V lost 2 bases and J 8 bases, leaving 20 bases between the germline ends. This CDR3 spans 16 amino acids. Written as DNA, the CDR3 is TGCGCCAGCAGCTTCATGGGTACGGGGGTCGGCGATGAGCAGTTCTTC. This translates into CASSFMGTGVGDEQFF.

This clonotype was recorded a few times. The CDR3 DNA sequence: TGTGCCAGCAGTTACGGTGGGTCTGGGGCCAACGTCCTGACTTTC. It translates to CASSYGGSGANVLTF. The chain couples TRBV6-5 to TRBJ2-6; D remains ambiguous. CDR3 size: 15 residues. Per the germline V gene, CDR1 is MNHEY and CDR2 is SVGAGI. Trimming shortened V by 2 bases and J by 1 base, and 6 bases separated the two germline ends.

This clonotype was seen a single time. J is TRBJ1-6 and V is TRBV3-1, with unresolved D. The germline V gene encodes CDR1 LGHDT and CDR2 YNNKEL (reference sequence). CDR3 length: 13 residues. The V and J ends lost 4 bases and 4 bases respectively, with 5 bases between them. CDR3 coding DNA: TGTGCCAGCAGCCCCCAGTATAATTCACCCCTCCACTTT. Encoded protein: CASSPQYNSPLHF.

The chain couples TRBV7-2 to TRBJ2-3; TRBD2 aligns across 10 bases. J was trimmed by 5 bases and V by 6 bases; bases with no gene match: 8. This CDR3 comprises 15 residues. CDR1 and CDR2 from the germline V gene are SGHTA and FQGNSA. In nucleotides, the CDR3 is TGTGCCAGCAGGAGAGCGGGAGGGCCAAGAGATACGCAGTATTTT. Protein product: CASRRAGGPRDTQYF.

The chain combines TRBV6-5 with TRBJ2-7; TRBD2 agrees at 8 bases. The germline CDR1 and CDR2 sequences are MNHEY and SVGAGI. Trimming took 0 bases from V and 7 from J; bases not matched to a gene: 5. This CDR3 has 14 residues. The CDR3 loop is CASSYSGGGSEQYF. The CDR3 coding sequence is TGTGCCAGCAGTTACTCAGGCGGGGGGAGTGAGCAGTACTTC.

This rearrangement joins TRBV11-2 to TRBJ2-3; maybe TRBD1 (6 bases). V lost 5 bases to trimming and J lost 1 base, with 16 bases between them. Germline V gene lookup returns CDR1 SGHAT and CDR2 FQNNGV. CDR3 length: 16 residues. As DNA, the CDR3 is TGTGCCAGCAGCCCCCGAAGGACAGCCCGCACAGATACGCAGTATTTT. It yields the protein CASSPRRTARTDTQYF.

This clonotype was detected ten times or more. The chain employs TRBV25-1 and TRBJ1-2, with 7 positions matching TRBD1. Looked up from germline, CDR1 is MGHDK and CDR2 is SYGVNS. This CDR3 region has 14 residues. Unmatched junction bases numbered 16, after V lost 5 bases and J lost 13 bases. The CDR3 loop reads CASSPQDRSVAGTF. CDR3 nucleotide sequence: TGTGCCAGCAGTCCCCAGGACAGGTCGGTGGCTGGCACCTTC.

This clonotype was found a few times. The chain is built from TRBV11-2 and TRBJ2-3, with 13 positions matching TRBD2. There are 16 residues in the CDR3. Germline V gene lookup returns CDR1 SGHAT and CDR2 FQNNGV. With V trimmed by 3 bases and J by 6 bases, 6 bases remained unmatched. Here the CDR3 reads CASSFTSGGAWDTQYF. The CDR3 region has the DNA TGTGCCAGCAGCTTTACTAGCGGGGGGGCCTGGGATACGCAGTATTTT.

The gene calls are TRBV10-3 and TRBJ2-7; 13 bases map to TRBD2. The CDR3 sequence is 15 residues long. Trimming at V came to 4 bases and at J to 5 bases, leaving 5 bases not matched to a gene. Germline CDR1 and CDR2: ENHRY and SYGVKD. Written as DNA, the CDR3 is TGTGCCATCAGTGGGACTAGCGGGAGTTCAGACGAGCAGTACTTC. This gives the protein CAISGTSGSSDEQYF.

This clonotype occurred many times. V is TRBV5-1 and J is TRBJ1-1, with TRBD1 identical over 10 bases. V lost 4 bases to trimming and J lost 4 bases; unmatched junction nucleotides: 7. Germline loops: CDR1 SGHRS, CDR2 YFSETQ. The CDR3 extends over 15 amino acids. CDR3 nucleotide sequence: TGCGCCAGCAGCCCTGAGACAGGGGGCTTCACTGAAGCTTTCTTT. It codes for CASSPETGGFTEAFF.

This clonotype was observed a handful of times. The chain employs TRBV4-2 and TRBJ2-3, with 7 bases aligning to TRBD1. After removal of 0 bases from V and 2 bases from J, the junction contained 8 bases not matched to a gene. The CDR3 has 17 amino acids. Germline values: CDR1 LGHNA, CDR2 YNFKEQ. The CDR3 region has the DNA TGTGCCAGCAGCCAAGAAGCAAGGGGGCGAGTCACAGATACGCAGTATTTT. This codes for CASSQEARGRVTDTQYF.

V and J are TRBV12-5 and TRBJ2-2; D is uncertain. V shed 1 base and J shed 2 bases, with 8 bases lying between them. Germline V CDR1 and CDR2: LGHNT, FRNRAP. CDR3 length equals 15 residues. The CDR3 sequence: CASGLGQANTGELFF. CDR3 bases: TGTGCTAGTGGTTTGGGCCAGGCAAACACCGGGGAGCTGTTTTTT.

The V and J genes are TRBV6-2 or TRBV6-3 and TRBJ2-7; perhaps TRBD2 as D (5 bases). V lost 5 bases to trimming and J lost 5 bases, with 13 bases between them. The CDR3 length is 13 residues. Germline CDR1 and CDR2: MNHEY and SVGEGT. In DNA, the CDR3 is TGTGCCAGCAGTCTTGACGGGAACCACGAGCAGTACTTC. The encoded protein is CASSLDGNHEQYF.

The gene calls are TRBV5-1 and TRBJ1-1; D ambiguous. The ends were cut back, 6 bases at V and 1 base at J, with 13 bases in the middle. The CDR3 length is 14 residues. Germline CDR1 is SGHRS and CDR2 is YFSETQ. CDR3 residues: CASTPAPPNTEAFF. CDR3 nucleotide sequence: TGCGCCAGCACCCCCGCACCTCCGAACACTGAAGCTTTCTTT.

The chain couples TRBV28 to TRBJ1-5; a weak D match, TRBD1 (6 bases). Deletions cut 1 base from V and 5 bases from J, with 9 bases between. In germline, CDR1 is MDHEN, CDR2 SYDVKM. The CDR3 contains 14 residues. The CDR3 spells CASSLLQGDQPQHF. CDR3 in DNA: TGTGCCAGCAGTTTATTACAGGGCGATCAGCCCCAGCATTTT. The full variable domain, rest sourced from reference TRBV28 and TRBJ1-5, is DVKVTQSSRYLVKRTGEKVFLECVQDMDHENMFWYRQDPGLGLRLIYFSYDVKMKEKGDIPEGYSVSREKKERFSLILESASTNQTSMYLCASSLLQGDQPQHFGDGTRLSIL.

This clonotype was detected only a few times. This chain uses TRBV20-1 with TRBJ2-1; D possibly matches TRBD1 or TRBD2 (6 bases each). Trimming stripped 4 bases from V and 8 bases from J, with 15 bases between. Germline values: CDR1 DFQATT, CDR2 SNEGSKA (reference sequence). The CDR3 runs 13 residues. CDR3 sequence (DNA): TGCAGTGCTAAAATGGGGGGCCCCCATGAGCAGTTCTTC. Protein: CSAKMGGPHEQFF.

Details on this clonotype: The conserved closing phenylalanine or tryptophan is absent in this CDR3, likely reflecting a read error. The V call is TRBV7-9, the J call TRBJ2-3, with 7 bases lining up with TRBD2. CDR1 and CDR2 (germline): SEHNR, FQNEAQ (reference sequence). CDR3 length: 12 residues. V lost 7 bases and J lost 5; bases outside the gene matches: 3. The CDR3 sequence is CASTSGGDTQYI. The CDR3 nucleotides are TGTGCCAGCACCTCGGGGGGAGATACGCAGTATATT.

The table lists this clonotype with many counts. The chain recombines TRBV5-1 with TRBJ1-2; D uncertain. Looked up from germline, CDR1 is SGHRS and CDR2 is YFSETQ. V lost 0 bases, J lost 1 base, and 7 bases lay in between. The CDR3 consists of 14 residues. The CDR3 bases are TGCGCCAGCAGCTTGGGGAGAGATAACTATGGCTACACCTTC. It codes for CASSLGRDNYGYTF.

The sample holds many counts of this clonotype. The chain recombines TRBV12-3 or TRBV12-4 with TRBJ2-7; 12 positions agree with TRBD2. V trimming: 6 bases; J trimming: 6 bases; junction bases outside the gene matches: 6. The length of the CDR3 is 14 residues. The CDR3 here is CASSPSGRGGEQYF. CDR3 DNA: TGTGCCAGCAGCCCTAGCGGGAGGGGTGGCGAGCAGTACTTC.